The 8 T cell receptor beta chains below come from one sample, sequenced in a study of T cells in Graves' hyperthyroidism and ophthalmopathy. There were TCR beta CDR3 regions amplified from RNA transcripts. A set of HTBI primers served as the primers for a first-round RT-PCR of the TCR CDR3. MiXCR was run by TCRdb on the multiplex PCR reads, yielding one entry per CDR3 protein. The sample carries 500,000 to 600,000 distinct CDR3 sequences, around 45% recorded once. Sequencing was performed on peripheral blood or thyroid tissue (not recorded which). The receptor source for this set is an adult woman with Graves' disease, either hyperthyroidism or ophthalmopathy (not recorded which).

This clonotype was recorded a few times. The chain is built from TRBV7-2 and TRBJ2-5; no clear D gene. The CDR3 consists of 15 residues. The germline gives CDR1 SGHTA, CDR2 FQGNSA. V was cut by 4 bases and J by 5 bases, with 17 bases left in between. The CDR3, as DNA: TGTGCCAGCAGCTGGTACAGTCCGCTTCGGGAGACCCAGTACTTC. Amino acid sequence: CASSWYSPLRETQYF.

V gene TRBV7-8 combines with J gene TRBJ2-7; D gene uncertain. V lost 6 bases to trimming and J lost 7 bases, with 16 bases between them. CDR3 length: 13 amino acids. Germline CDR1 SGHVS, CDR2 FQNEAQ. Here the CDR3 reads CASRNQRSGEQYF. For the CDR3, the DNA is TGTGCCAGCAGGAATCAGCGATCTGGGGAGCAGTACTTC.

CDR3 amino acids: CASSLAGVSEQFF. CDR3 nucleotide sequence: TGTGCCAGCAGCCTAGCGGGAGTCTCTGAGCAGTTCTTC. The V call is TRBV6-5, the J call TRBJ2-1; 10 bases map to TRBD2. V dropped 6 bases and J dropped 9; count of bases not matched to a gene: 5. There are 13 residues in the CDR3. CDR1 MNHEY and CDR2 SVGAGI come from the germline V gene.

V gene TRBV5-1 combines with J gene TRBJ1-4, with D perhaps TRBD1 (6 bases). Germline V gene data show CDR1 as SGHRS and CDR2 as YFSETQ. Between the trimmed V and J ends, which lost 4 bases and 8 bases, there was a span of 18 bases. CDR3 length: 15 residues. CDR3 residues: CASSPEDSRQEKLFF. CDR3 coding DNA: TGCGCCAGCAGCCCCGAGGACAGTAGACAAGAAAAACTGTTTTTT.

In the case of this clonotype: A much larger clone lies a single base off, so this may be a read error. The chain couples TRBV10-3 to TRBJ1-2, with D uncertain. Looked up from germline, CDR1 is ENHRY and CDR2 is SYGVKD. V dropped 6 bases and J dropped 8 bases, with 13 bases sitting between them. The CDR3 length is 12 residues. Here the CDR3 DNA reads TGTGCCATCAGCCGCTCATCCTACGGCTACACCTTC. Translation gives CAISRSSYGYTF.

The V gene is TRBV10-3, the J gene TRBJ2-7, with 7 bases identical to TRBD2. V lost 5 bases to trimming and J lost 2 bases; unmatched junction nucleotides: 6. This CDR3 has 14 residues. Germline CDR1 is ENHRY and CDR2 is SYGVKD. CDR3 sequence reads: CAISPASGAYEQYF. The CDR3 DNA is TGTGCCATCAGTCCGGCTAGCGGAGCCTACGAGCAGTACTTC.

This clonotype was seen ten or more times. The chain links TRBV12-3 or TRBV12-4 to TRBJ2-7, with D maybe TRBD2 (6 bases). Trimming removed 5 bases from V and 10 bases from J, with 12 bases in between. This CDR3 region has 11 residues. The CDR3 region is CASSAWGDQYF. CDR3 DNA sequence: TGTGCCAGCAGTGCGTGGGGGGATCAGTACTTC.

This clonotype was seen many times. V is TRBV3-1 and J is TRBJ2-7, with D unclear. This CDR3 spans 15 amino acids. Germline CDR1 is LGHDT and CDR2 is YNNKEL (reference sequence). Trimming removed 1 base from V and 7 bases from J, with 17 bases in between. This CDR3 is CASSQGLSTMNEQYF. The CDR3 coding sequence is TGTGCCAGCAGCCAAGGCCTGAGCACGATGAATGAGCAGTACTTC.